The 13 T cell receptor beta chains reported below all come from one sample, sequenced in a study of blood T cell repertoires in COVID-19. Clones were sequenced by immunoSEQ multiplex PCR, and TCRdb holds only the in-frame ones, with some missing. The data show approximately 90,000 clones, approximately 86% seen once. Sequencing was done on a sample of peripheral blood. Receptor source: a woman of 80 years or more with acute or convalescent COVID-19.

This clone was found once. The V call is TRBV18, the J call TRBJ1-1; 10 nucleotides match TRBD1. The CDR3 totals 17 residues. Looked up from germline, CDR1 is KGHSH and CDR2 is LQKENI. Unmatched junction bases numbered 10, after V lost 2 bases and J lost 4 bases. The DNA for the CDR3 is TGTGCCAGCTCACCAATAGCCCGACAGGGGGCCGGCACTGAAGCTTTCTTT. Residues: CASSPIARQGAGTEAFF.

The chain recombines TRBV5-1 with TRBJ2-1; 8 bases align to TRBD2. CDR3 length equals 15 residues. Germline values: CDR1 SGHRS, CDR2 YFSETQ. Unmatched junction bases numbered 8, after V lost 5 bases and J lost 4 bases. CDR3 in DNA: TGCGCCAGCAGTCCCTTAGCGGGGACTTACAATGAGCAGTTCTTC. It codes for CASSPLAGTYNEQFF.

This clone was observed a handful of times. The rearrangement links TRBV19 to TRBJ1-5; possibly TRBD1 for D (5 bases). V lost 7 bases and J lost 6, with 25 bases in between. This CDR3 region has 17 residues. In germline, CDR1 is LNHDA, CDR2 SQIVND (reference sequence). The CDR3 spells CASTMSKGTPGTQPQHF. CDR3 nucleotides: TGTGCCAGTACCATGAGTAAGGGGACTCCGGGGACTCAGCCCCAGCATTTT.

This rearrangement joins TRBV18 to TRBJ2-7; possibly TRBD1 for D (5 bases). Per the germline V gene, CDR1 is KGHSH and CDR2 is LQKENI. V lost 2 bases and J lost 3, with 8 bases in between. The CDR3 totals 13 residues. CDR3 protein: CASSPKGDYEQYF. CDR3 nucleotide sequence: TGTGCCAGCTCACCAAAAGGGGACTACGAGCAGTACTTC. The whole variable domain, filled in from reference TRBV18 and TRBJ2-7, reads NAGVMQNPRHLVRRRGQEARLRCSPMKGHSHVYWYRQLPEEGLKFMVYLQKENIIDESGMPKERFSAEFPKEGPSILRIQQVVRGDSAAYFCASSPKGDYEQYFGPGTRLTVT.

The chain couples TRBV21-1 to TRBJ1-1; TRBD1 reflects the table's D call only, with no check against the DNA. TRBV21-1 is a recognized pseudogene. CDR3 length: 12 amino acids. CDR3 bases: TGTGCCAGCAAGGGGAAGAACACTGAAGCTTTCTTT. It is translated as CASKGKNTEAFF.

This clone was counted once. This chain uses TRBV15 with TRBJ1-4, with a possible D match to TRBD1 (5 bases). The CDR3 is 17 residues long. The V and J ends lost 3 bases and 4 bases respectively, with 18 bases between them. The germline V gene has CDR1 LNHNV and CDR2 YYDKDF (reference sequence). Here the CDR3 DNA reads TGTGCCACCAGCAGGGATATCGGCAGACAGAATAATGAAAAACTGTTTTTT. Translating gives CATSRDIGRQNNEKLFF.

The chain couples TRBV29-1 to TRBJ2-3; a weak D match, TRBD2 (6 bases). The CDR3 is made up of 15 amino acids. V was cut by 3 bases and J by 8 bases, with 21 bases left in between. Per germline, CDR1 SQVTM and CDR2 ANQGSEA. The CDR3 coding sequence is TGCAGCGTTGAGGAGGGATCTCGAAAAGAGGGTACGCAGTATTTT. Its translation is CSVEEGSRKEGTQYF.

The J gene is TRBJ1-4, the V gene TRBV10-3; maybe TRBD1 (6 bases). The CDR3 runs to 15 residues. Germline values: CDR1 ENHRY, CDR2 SYGVKD. V was shortened by 10 bases and J by 4 bases, with 19 bases between the two germline ends. The CDR3 reads CATMRGGAGNEKLFF. Written as DNA, the CDR3 is TGTGCCACCATGCGTGGGGGCGCAGGTAATGAAAAACTGTTTTTT.

This chain uses TRBV11-3 with TRBJ2-2, with 7 bases aligning to TRBD2. This CDR3 comprises 16 residues. The trim removed 4 bases at V and 0 bases at J, leaving 5 bases unmatched. CDR1 and CDR2 from the germline V gene are SGHNT and YENEEA. The CDR3 sequence: CASSSHGGTNTGELFF. The DNA of the CDR3 is TGTGCCAGCAGCTCCCACGGGGGGACGAACACCGGGGAGCTGTTTTTT.

This chain links TRBV2 with TRBJ1-2; TRBD1 matches 7 bases. The CDR3 covers 14 residues. CDR1 SNHLY and CDR2 FYNNEI come from the germline V gene. The trim removed 5 bases at V and 4 bases at J, leaving 7 bases unmatched. The CDR3 loop is CASSTLTGSYGYTF. In DNA form, the CDR3 reads TGTGCCAGCAGTACCCTGACAGGGTCCTATGGCTACACCTTC.

The V gene is TRBV3-1 (or the pseudogene TRBV3-2), the J gene TRBJ1-5; 9 nucleotides align to TRBD1. The CDR3 length is 13 residues. CDR1 is LGHDT, CDR2 YNNKEL, per germline (reference sequence). V trimming: 5 bases; J trimming: 5 bases; junction bases outside the gene matches: 1. CDR3 region: CASSWTGDQPQHF. CDR3 nucleotide sequence: TGTGCCAGCAGCTGGACAGGGGATCAGCCCCAGCATTTT.

The chain is built from TRBV2 and TRBJ2-7, with TRBD1 identical over 7 bases. The germline V gene encodes CDR1 SNHLY and CDR2 FYNNEI. This CDR3 comprises 14 residues. V trimming: 8 bases; J trimming: 1 base; junction bases outside the gene matches: 8. The CDR3: CASGYMTGSYEQYF. CDR3 DNA: TGTGCCAGCGGATATATGACAGGGTCCTACGAGCAGTACTTC.

The chain employs TRBV7-8 and TRBJ2-7; TRBD2 aligns across 13 bases. The CDR3 is made up of 15 amino acids. J gave up 3 bases and V 5 bases, and 4 bases lay outside the gene matches. Germline V gene sequence: CDR1 SGHVS, CDR2 FQNEAQ. CDR3 coding DNA: TGTGCCAGCAGCCGACTAGCGGGGGGCGACTACGAGCAGTACTTC. As protein: CASSRLAGGDYEQYF.